This T cell receptor (beta chain) comes out of a study of blood T cell repertoires in COVID-19. In germline, CDR1 is MNHEY, CDR2 SVGAGI. V lost 6 bases and J 5 bases, leaving 16 bases between the germline ends. The CDR3 is 14 residues long. Authors' analysis steps: Nucleated cell number was recorded as an estimate derived from reference gene primer amplification. Here immunoSEQ multiplex PCR was the method, and the copy in TCRdb shows in-frame clones only, minus some. V, J and clone size are taken as reported in that table, and D and trimming were inferred from the DNA itself. The sample has fewer than 400,000 clones, roughly 89% seen once.

The TCR comes from a woman aged 45 to 65 who had recovered from COVID-19. Sequencing was done on a sample of PBMCs or T cells enriched from blood (not recorded which). This sequence joins TRBV6-5 and TRBJ1-1, with D possibly being TRBD1 (6 bases). In DNA, the CDR3 is TGTGCCAGCAGGCCGGGGGGCCAGGGGACTGAAGCTTTCTTT. Translated, it gives CASRPGGQGTEAFF.